The source of this TCR beta chain is a study of T and B cells in COVID-19 patients (dated by TCRdb to 2018 to 2020). About the full investigation: In this study, adaptive immunity was profiled in COVID-19 patients who either had active infection or had recovered, using TRB and IGH repertoire sequencing of peripheral blood. A recovered cohort included 15 to 19 patients who provided about 20 samples, and most of these patients had mild to moderate COVID-19 treated on an outpatient basis. Median age was nearly 35 years in the recovered cohort versus about 63 years in the active-infection cohort. In the active-infection cohort, most of the roughly 20 patients were critically ill and required mechanical ventilation or ECMO. Comorbidities linked to unfavorable COVID-19 outcome were present in 18 of 20 patients in the active-infection cohort. The TCR and BCR sequence repository comprised over 35 patients and 70 or so time points, with over 7 million TCR sequences analysed. Two patients were included in both the recovered and active cohorts because samples were available from active disease and after recovery. For the repertoire analyses, the comparison was an age-matched reference group of roughly 40 healthy donors who were negative for COVID-19 antibodies. As many as 9 follow-up blood samples were taken per patient, and some of the samples covered different disease stages within the same individual.

This clonotype qualifies as medium-sized (0.01 to 0.1%). What this receptor recognizes is not known. Per-base quality was not reported, and no clone a single base away is much larger than it. CDR1 and CDR2 are read off the germline V gene as SGHVS and FNYEAQ. The CDR3 holds 15 amino acids from the cysteine to the phenylalanine. The kept DNA is CDR3 alone, 45 bases in frame from the first base. Here V drops 4 bases and J drops 5 bases, and the junction holds 4 bases not matched to any gene. Paper-wide results and their limitations: Specific T cell subsets (CD4+/Treg/CD8+) and sorted SARS-CoV-2-responsive or tetramer+ T cells had not yet been sequenced, and these experiments were ongoing. The cohort was judged too small for assessing how HLA contributes to COVID-19 susceptibility or severity. In patients with COVID-19, the usage of TRBV/TRBJ genes was reported to be strongly skewed. In active COVID-19, TRB repertoires were highly clonal, while at recovery, diversity and richness increased above the levels seen in healthy donors. Few blood samples were available from mildly ill patients while symptoms were present or from severe cases at early time points. Prospective validation of the reported TCR clusters was stated to be required before clinical use. The recovered cohort had 2,400 or so exclusive TCR clusters, including 31 low-pGen clusters.

Genomic DNA extracted from blood, in amounts of roughly 250-550 ng, served as the starting material for amplifying TRB repertoires. The data were produced on an Illumina MiSeq. TRB rearrangements were amplified by multiplex PCR with BIOMED2 TRB-A/B primer pools. Illumina-compatible adapters and 7-nucleotide sample barcodes were attached to the amplicons in two consecutive PCRs. Phusion HS II polymerase was used for all library PCRs. The amplicons were purified from gel with the NucleoSpin Gel and PCR Clean-up kit, measured on Qubit, and then pooled at around 4 nM. Amplicon pool quality was checked on an Agilent 2100 Bioanalyzer before Illumina next-generation sequencing. The study's processing was this. Annotation of TRB rearrangements was performed with MiXCR 3.0.8 using the default MiXCR reference library. Sequences with fewer than 2 reads and non-productive reads were filtered out, and every unique CDR3 nucleotide sequence was treated as a single clone. Clonality, diversity, richness and V-J gene usage were calculated in R 3.5.1. GLIPH2 was used for TCR clustering by CDR3 similarity, and generation probabilities were calculated by OLGA. GLIPH2 clusters were kept only when the clusters contained at least four unique TCR clonotypes present in at least three individuals. TCRdb reworked the public reads: Q25 trimming with fastp, MiXCR clone assembly, productive beta chains retained. Duplicate CDR3 protein sequences are folded into a single record with the most common DNA and genes. Clone size and V and J calls follow TCRdb, not the original study. The sample includes 15,000 to 20,000 distinct CDR3 sequences, with just over 35% observed a single time. The biggest ten clones account for approximately 15% of the sample.

Sequenced sample: blood. Rearrangement joined TRBV7-6 to TRBJ2-2, with TRBD2 matching 10 junction bases. The TCR was taken from a human donor with active COVID-19. The nucleotide sequence reads as follows: TGTGCCAGCAGCTATAGCGGGGGGTATACCGGGGAGCTGTTTTTT. This codes for CASSYSGGYTGELFF.